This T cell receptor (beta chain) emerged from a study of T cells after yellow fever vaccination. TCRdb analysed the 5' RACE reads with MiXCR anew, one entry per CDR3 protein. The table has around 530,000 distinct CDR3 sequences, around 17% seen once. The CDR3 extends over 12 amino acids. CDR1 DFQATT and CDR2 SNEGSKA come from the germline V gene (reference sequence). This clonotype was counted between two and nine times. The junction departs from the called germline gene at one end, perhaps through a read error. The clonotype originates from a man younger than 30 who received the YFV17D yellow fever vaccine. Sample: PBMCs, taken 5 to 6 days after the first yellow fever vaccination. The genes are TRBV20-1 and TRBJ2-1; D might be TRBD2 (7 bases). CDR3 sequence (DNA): TGCAGTGCCGCCCTCTACAGGGAGGGTAAGGTCTTC. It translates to CSAALYREGKVF.